This TCR beta chain came from a study of siplizumab effects on memory and regulatory T cells. A word on this clone: The antigen remains undetermined.

Overall study findings and caveats: Versus approximately 27% in controls, the mappable alloreactive CD4+ clones averaged roughly 69% Treg-derived with siplizumab. Siplizumab led to significantly less abundant alloreactive sequences that could be traced back to unstimulated CD4+ memory cells.

Method: immunoSEQ multiplex PCR; TCRdb's copy keeps in-frame clones and lacks some. The sample yields 80,000 to 95,000 clones, about 95% seen once. The specimen sequenced was CD8+ T cells sorted from blood. The receptor was derived from a human donor in good health.

In nucleotides, the CDR3 is TGTGCCAGCAGCTTTATTCCGGACACCGGGGAGCTGTTTTTT. It specifies CASSFIPDTGELFF. The chain uses TRBV11-1 and TRBJ2-2; no firm D call. Germline-derived CDR1 and CDR2 are SGHAT and FQDESV (reference sequence). V was clipped by 3 bases and J by 3 bases, with 8 bases between them. The CDR3 totals 14 residues.